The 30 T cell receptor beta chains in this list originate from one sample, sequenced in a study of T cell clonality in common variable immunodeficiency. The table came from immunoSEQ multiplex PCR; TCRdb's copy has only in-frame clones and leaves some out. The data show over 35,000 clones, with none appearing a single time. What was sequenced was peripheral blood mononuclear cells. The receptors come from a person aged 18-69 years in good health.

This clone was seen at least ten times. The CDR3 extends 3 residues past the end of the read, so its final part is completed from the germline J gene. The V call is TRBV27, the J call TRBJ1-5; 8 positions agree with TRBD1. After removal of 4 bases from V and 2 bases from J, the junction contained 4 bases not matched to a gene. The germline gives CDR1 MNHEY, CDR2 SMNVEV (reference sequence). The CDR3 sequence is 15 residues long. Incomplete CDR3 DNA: TGTGCCAGCAGTTCGCAGGGGGCTGGCAATCAGCCC. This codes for CASSSQGAGNQP. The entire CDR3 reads CASSSQGAGNQPQHF.

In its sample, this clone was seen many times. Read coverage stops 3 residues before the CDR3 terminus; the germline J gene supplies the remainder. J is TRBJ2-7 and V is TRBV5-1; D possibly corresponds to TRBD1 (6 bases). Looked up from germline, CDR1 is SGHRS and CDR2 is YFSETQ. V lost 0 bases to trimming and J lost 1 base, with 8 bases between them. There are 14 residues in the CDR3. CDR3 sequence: CASSLAGASYEQYF. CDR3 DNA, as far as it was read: TGCGCCAGCAGCTTGGCAGGGGCTTCCTACGAG.

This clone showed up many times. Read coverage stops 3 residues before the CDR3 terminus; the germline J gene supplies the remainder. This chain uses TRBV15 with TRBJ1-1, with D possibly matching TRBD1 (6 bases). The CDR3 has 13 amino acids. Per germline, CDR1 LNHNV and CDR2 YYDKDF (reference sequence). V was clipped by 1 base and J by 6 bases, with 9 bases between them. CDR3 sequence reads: CATSRVGQSEAFF. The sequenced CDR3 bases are TGTGCCACCAGCAGAGTAGGACAGTCTGAA.

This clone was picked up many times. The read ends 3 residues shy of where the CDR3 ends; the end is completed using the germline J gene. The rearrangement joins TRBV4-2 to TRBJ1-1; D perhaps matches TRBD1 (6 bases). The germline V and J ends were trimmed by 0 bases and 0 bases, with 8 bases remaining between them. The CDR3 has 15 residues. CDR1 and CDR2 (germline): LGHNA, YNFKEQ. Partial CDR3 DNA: TGTGCCAGCAGCCAAGAGGACAGCCTGAACACTGAA. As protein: CASSQEDSLNTE. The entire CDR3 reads CASSQEDSLNTEAFF.

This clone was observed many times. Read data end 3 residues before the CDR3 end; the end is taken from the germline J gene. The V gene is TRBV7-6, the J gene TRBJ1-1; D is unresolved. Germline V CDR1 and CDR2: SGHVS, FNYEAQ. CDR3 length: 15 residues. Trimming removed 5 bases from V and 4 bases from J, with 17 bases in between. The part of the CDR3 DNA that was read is TGTGCCAGCAGCCCCAACATGGTGGTTGGCACTGAA. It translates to CASSPNMVVGTE. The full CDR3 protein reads CASSPNMVVGTEAFF.

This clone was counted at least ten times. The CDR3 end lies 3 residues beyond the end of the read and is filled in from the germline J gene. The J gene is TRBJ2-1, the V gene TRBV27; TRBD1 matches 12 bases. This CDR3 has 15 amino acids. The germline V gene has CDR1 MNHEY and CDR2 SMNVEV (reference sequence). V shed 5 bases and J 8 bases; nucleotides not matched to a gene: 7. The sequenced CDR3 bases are TGTGCCAGCAGTCCGGGGACAGGGGGCAGCTATGAG. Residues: CASSPGTGGSYE. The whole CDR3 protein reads CASSPGTGGSYEQFF.

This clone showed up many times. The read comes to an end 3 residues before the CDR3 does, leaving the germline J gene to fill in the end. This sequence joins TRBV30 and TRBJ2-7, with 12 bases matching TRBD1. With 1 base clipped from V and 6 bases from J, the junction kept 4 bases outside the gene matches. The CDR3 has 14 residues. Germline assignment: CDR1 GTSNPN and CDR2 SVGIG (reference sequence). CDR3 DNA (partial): TGTGCCTGGAGTGGGGGACAGGGGGCGGGCGAG. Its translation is CAWSGGQGAGE. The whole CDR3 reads CAWSGGQGAGEQYF.

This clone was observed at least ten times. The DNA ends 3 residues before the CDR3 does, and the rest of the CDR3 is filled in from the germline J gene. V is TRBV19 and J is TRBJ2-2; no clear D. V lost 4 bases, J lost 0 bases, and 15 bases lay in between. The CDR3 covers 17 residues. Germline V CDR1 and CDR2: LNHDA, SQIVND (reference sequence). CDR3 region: CASSKALDRANTGELFF. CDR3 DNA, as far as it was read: TGTGCCAGTAGTAAAGCCCTCGACCGGGCGAACACCGGGGAG.

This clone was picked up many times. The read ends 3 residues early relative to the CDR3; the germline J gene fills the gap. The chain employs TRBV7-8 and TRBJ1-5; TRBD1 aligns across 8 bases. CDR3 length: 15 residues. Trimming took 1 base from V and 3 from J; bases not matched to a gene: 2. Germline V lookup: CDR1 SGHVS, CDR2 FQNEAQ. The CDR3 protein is CASSLGTGNNQPQHF. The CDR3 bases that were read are TGTGCCAGCAGCTTAGGGACAGGGAACAATCAGCCC.

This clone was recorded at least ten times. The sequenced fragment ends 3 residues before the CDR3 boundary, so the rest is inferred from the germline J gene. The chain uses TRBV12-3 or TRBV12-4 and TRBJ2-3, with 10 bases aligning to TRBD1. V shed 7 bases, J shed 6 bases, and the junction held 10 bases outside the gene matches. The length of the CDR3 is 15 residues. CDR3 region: CASTLGQGWVDTQYF. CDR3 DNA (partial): TGTGCCAGCACCCTGGGACAGGGGTGGGTGGATACG.

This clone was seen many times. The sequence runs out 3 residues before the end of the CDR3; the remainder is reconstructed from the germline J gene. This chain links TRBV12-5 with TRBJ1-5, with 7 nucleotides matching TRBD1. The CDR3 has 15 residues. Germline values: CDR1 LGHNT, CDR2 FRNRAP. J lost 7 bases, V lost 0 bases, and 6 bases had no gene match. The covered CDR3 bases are TGTGCTAGTGGTTTGGTGGGGCAGGGGGTGCAGCCC. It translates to CASGLVGQGVQP. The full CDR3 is CASGLVGQGVQPQHF.

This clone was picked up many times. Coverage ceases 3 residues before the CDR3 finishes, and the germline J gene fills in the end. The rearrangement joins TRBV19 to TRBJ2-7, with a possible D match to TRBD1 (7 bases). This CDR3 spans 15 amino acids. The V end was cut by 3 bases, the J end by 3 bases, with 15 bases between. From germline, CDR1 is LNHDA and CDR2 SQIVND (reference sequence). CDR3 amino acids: CASSIGRGQYYEQYF. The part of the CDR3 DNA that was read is TGTGCCAGTAGTATTGGGCGGGGACAGTACTACGAG.

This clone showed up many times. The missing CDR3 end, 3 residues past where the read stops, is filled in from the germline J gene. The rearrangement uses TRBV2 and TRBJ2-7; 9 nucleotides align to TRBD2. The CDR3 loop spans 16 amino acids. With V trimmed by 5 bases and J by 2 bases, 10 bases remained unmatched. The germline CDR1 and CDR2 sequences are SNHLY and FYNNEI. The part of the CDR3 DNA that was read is TGTGCCAGCAGTCGTTTGACTAGCGGTGAAACCTACGAG. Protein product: CASSRLTSGETYE. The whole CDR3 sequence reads CASSRLTSGETYEQYF.

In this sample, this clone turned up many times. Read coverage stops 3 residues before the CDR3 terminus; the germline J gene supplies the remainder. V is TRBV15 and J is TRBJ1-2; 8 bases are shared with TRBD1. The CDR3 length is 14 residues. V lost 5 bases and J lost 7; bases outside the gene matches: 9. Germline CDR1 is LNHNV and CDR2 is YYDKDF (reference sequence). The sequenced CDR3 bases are TGTGCCACCAGCTACATACAGGGGGGAGGTGGC. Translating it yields CATSYIQGGGG. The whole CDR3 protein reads CATSYIQGGGGYTF.

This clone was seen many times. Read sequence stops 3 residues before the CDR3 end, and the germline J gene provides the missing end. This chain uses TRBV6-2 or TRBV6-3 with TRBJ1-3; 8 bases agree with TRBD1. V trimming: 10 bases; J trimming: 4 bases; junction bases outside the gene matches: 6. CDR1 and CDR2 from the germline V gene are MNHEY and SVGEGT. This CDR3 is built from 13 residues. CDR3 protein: CATSGQAGNTIYF. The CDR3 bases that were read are TGTGCCACCTCGGGACAGGCCGGAAACACC.

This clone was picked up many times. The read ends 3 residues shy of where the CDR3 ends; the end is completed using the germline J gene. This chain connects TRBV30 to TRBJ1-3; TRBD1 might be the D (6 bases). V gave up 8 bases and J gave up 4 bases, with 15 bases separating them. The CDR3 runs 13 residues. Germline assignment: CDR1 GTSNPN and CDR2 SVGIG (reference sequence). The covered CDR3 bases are TGTGCCCGGGATGACAGGACGGGAAACACC. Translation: CARDDRTGNT. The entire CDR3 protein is CARDDRTGNTIYF.

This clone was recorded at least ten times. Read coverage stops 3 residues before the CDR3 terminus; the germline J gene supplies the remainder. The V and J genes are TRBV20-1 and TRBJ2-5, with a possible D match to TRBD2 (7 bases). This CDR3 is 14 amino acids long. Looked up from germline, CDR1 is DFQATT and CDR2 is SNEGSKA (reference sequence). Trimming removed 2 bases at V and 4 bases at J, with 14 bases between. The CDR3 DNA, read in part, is TGCAGTGCTAGAACCCCGGGGGGCTTAGAGACC. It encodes CSARTPGGLET. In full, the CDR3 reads CSARTPGGLETQYF.

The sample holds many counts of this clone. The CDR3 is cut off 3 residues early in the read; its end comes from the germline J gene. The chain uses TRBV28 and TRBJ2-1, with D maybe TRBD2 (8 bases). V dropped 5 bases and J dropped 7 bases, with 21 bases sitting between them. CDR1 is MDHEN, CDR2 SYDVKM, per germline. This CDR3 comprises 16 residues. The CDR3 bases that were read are TGTGCCAGCAGTGTCCCGACAGGGCGCGGGGGGAATGAG. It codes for CASSVPTGRGGNE. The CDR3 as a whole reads CASSVPTGRGGNEQFF.

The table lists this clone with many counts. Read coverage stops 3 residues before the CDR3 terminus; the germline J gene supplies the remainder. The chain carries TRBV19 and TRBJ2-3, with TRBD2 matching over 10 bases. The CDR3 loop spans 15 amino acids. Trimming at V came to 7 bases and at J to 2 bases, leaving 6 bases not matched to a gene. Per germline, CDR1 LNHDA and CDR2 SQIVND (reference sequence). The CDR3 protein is CASTPGLAVTDTQYF. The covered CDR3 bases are TGTGCCAGTACCCCTGGACTAGCGGTCACAGATACG.

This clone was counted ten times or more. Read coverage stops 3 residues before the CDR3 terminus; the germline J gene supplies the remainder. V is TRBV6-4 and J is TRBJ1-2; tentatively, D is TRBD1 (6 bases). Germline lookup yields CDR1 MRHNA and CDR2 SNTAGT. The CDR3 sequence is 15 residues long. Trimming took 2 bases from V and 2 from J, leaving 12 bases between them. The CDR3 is CASSDVAGANYGYTF. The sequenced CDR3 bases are TGTGCCAGCAGTGACGTCGCAGGGGCCAACTATGGC.

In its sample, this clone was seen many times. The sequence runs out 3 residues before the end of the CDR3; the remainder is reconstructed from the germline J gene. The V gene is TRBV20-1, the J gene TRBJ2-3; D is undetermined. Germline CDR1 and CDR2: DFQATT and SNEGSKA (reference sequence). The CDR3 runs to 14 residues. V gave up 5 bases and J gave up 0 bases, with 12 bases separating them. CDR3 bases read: TGCAGTGCTCAACAGTTATCTAGCACAGATACG. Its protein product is CSAQQLSSTDT. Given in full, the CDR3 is CSAQQLSSTDTQYF.

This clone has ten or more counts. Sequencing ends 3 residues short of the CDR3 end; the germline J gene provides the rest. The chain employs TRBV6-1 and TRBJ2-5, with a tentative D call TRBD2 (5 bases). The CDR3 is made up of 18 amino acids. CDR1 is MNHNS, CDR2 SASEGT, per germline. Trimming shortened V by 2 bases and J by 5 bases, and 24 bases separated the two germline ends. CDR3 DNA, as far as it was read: TGTGCCAGCAGTGAAAGTGGCGATTGGGCTAGCACGGGGGAGACC. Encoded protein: CASSESGDWASTGET. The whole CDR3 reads CASSESGDWASTGETQYF.

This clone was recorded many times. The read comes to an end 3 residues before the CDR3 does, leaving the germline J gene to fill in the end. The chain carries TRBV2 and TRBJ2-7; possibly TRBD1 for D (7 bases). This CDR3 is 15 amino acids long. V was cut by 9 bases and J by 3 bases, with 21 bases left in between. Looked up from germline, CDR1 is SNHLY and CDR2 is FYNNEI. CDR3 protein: CASKSESGGSYEQYF. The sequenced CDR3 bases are TGTGCCAGTAAGTCAGAATCAGGGGGGAGCTACGAG.

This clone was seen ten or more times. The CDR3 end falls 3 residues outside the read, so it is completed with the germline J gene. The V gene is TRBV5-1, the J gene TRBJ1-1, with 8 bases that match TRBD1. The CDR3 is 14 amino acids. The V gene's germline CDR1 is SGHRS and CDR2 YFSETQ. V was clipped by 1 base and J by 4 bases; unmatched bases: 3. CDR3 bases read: TGCGCCAGCAGCTTGTCAGGGGGCGTCACTGAA. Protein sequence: CASSLSGGVTE. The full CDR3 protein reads CASSLSGGVTEAFF.

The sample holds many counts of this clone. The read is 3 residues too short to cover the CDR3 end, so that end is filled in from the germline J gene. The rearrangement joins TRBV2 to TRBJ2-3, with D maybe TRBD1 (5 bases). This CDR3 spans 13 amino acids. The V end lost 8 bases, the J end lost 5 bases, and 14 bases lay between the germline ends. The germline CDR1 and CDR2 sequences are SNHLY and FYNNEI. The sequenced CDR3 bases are TGTGCCAGCGGCCAGGGATTGGAAGATACG. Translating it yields CASGQGLEDT. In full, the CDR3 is CASGQGLEDTQYF. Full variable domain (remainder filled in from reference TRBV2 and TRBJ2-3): EPEVTQTPSHQVTQMGQEVILRCVPISNHLYFYWYRQILGQKVEFLVSFYNNEISEKSEIFDDQFSVERPDGSNFTLKIRSTKLEDSAMYFCASGQGLEDTQYFGPGTRLTVL.

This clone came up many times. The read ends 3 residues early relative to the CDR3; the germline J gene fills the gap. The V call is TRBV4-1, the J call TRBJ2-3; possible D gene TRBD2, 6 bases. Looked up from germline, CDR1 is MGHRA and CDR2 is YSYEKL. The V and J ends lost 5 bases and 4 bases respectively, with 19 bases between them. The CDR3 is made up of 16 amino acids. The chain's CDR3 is CASSKIGPGVADTQYF. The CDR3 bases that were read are TGCGCCAGCAGCAAGATCGGGCCGGGGGTGGCAGATACG.

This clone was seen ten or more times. CDR3 in amino acids: CASSPGTGGNTEAFF. The sequenced CDR3 bases are TGTGCCAGCTCACCCGGGACAGGGGGTAACACTGAA. The V call is TRBV18, the J call TRBJ1-1, with TRBD1 matching 11 bases. The sequenced fragment ends 3 residues before the CDR3 boundary, so the rest is inferred from the germline J gene. This CDR3 region has 15 residues. CDR1 is KGHSH, CDR2 LQKENI, per germline. Unmatched junction bases numbered 2, after V lost 3 bases and J lost 2 bases.

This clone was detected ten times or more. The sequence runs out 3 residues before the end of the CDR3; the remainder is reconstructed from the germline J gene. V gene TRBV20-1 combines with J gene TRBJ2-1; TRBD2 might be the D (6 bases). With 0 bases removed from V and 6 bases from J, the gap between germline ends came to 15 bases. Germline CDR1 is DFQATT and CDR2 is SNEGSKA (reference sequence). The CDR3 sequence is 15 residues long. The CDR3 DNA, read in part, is TGCAGTGCTAGAGATGGTCTAGCGTTCGGCAATGAG. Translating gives CSARDGLAFGNE. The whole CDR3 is CSARDGLAFGNEQFF.

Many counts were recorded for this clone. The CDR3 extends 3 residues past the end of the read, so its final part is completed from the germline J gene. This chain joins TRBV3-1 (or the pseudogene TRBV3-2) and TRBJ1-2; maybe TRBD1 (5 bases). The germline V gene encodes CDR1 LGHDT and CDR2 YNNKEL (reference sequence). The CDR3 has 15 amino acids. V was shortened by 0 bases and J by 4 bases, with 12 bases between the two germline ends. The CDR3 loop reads CASSQDLGLSYGYTF. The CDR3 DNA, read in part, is TGTGCCAGCAGCCAAGATTTGGGGCTAAGCTATGGC.

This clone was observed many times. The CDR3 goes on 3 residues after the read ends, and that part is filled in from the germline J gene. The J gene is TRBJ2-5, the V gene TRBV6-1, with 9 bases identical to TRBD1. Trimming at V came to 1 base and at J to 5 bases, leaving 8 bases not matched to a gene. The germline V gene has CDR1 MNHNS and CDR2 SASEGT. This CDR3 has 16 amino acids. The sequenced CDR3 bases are TGTGCCAGCAGTGAAGTCCTAGGGACAGGGTGGGAGACC. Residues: CASSEVLGTGWET. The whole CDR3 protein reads CASSEVLGTGWETQYF.